This T cell receptor (beta chain) was sequenced in a study of T cells in women clearing cervical HPV infection. Study in general: No precancer developed; the control's incident HPV16 infection cleared within 12 months.

In regard to this clone: The read ends 3 residues shy of where the CDR3 ends; the end is completed using the germline J gene.

Cervical HPV DNA detected by MY09/MY11 PCR, typed by dot-blot. This CDR3 has 15 amino acids. The germline V gene has CDR1 KGHSH and CDR2 LQKENI. J was trimmed by 5 bases and V by 3 bases; bases with no gene match: 7. Sequencing used immunoSEQ multiplex PCR; TCRdb keeps in-frame clones, though not all of them. The sample includes 30,000 to 45,000 clones. Sequences were obtained from blood buffy coat. The V and J genes are TRBV18 and TRBJ1-1; 9 bases line up with TRBD1. The sequence derives from a woman between 18 and 70 years old with a cervical HPV16 infection that either progressed to CIN3+ or cleared (not recorded which). The CDR3 bases that were read are TGTGCCAGCTCACCGCGGACAGGGGTGTCGACTGAA. Its protein is CASSPRTGVSTE. In full, the CDR3 reads CASSPRTGVSTEAFF.